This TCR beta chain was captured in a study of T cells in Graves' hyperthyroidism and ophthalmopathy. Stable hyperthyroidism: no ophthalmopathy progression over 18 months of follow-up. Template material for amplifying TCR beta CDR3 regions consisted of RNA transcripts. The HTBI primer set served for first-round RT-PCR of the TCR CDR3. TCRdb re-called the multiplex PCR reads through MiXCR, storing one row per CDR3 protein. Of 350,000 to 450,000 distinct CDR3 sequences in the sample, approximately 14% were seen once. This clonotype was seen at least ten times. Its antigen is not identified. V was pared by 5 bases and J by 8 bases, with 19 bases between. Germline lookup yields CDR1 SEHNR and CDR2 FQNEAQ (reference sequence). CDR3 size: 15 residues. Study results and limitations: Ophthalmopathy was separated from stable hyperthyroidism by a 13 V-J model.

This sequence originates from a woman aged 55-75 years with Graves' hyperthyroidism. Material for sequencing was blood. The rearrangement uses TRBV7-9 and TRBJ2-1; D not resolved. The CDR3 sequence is CASSPDGLFLDEQFF. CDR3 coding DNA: TGTGCCAGCAGCCCGGACGGTCTCTTCCTGGATGAGCAGTTCTTC. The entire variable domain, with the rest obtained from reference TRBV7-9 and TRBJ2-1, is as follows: DTGVSQNPRHKITKRGQNVTFRCDPISEHNRLYWYRQTLGQGPEFLTYFQNEAQLEKSRLLSDRFSAERPKGSFSTLEIQRTEQGDSAMYLCASSPDGLFLDEQFFGPGTRLTVL.